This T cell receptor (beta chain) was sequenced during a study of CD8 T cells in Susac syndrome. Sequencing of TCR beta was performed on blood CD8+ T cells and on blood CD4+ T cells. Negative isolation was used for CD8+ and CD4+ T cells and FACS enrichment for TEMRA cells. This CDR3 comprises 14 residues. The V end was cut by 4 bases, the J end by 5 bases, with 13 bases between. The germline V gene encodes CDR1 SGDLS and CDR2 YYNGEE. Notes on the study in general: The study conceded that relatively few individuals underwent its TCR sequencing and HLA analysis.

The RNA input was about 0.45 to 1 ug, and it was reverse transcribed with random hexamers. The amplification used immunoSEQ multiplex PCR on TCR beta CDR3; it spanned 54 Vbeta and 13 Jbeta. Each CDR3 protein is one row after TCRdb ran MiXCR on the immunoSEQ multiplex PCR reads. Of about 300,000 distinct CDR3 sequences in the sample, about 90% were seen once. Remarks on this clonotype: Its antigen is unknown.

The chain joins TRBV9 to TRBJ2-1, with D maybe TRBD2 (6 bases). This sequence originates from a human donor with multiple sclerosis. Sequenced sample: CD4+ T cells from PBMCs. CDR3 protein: CASSSLTRDNEQFF. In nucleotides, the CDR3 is TGTGCCAGCAGCTCCCTGACTAGGGACAATGAGCAGTTCTTC.